This T cell receptor (beta chain) was captured by sequencing in a study of early T cells in non-severe SARS-CoV-2 infection. Background on the study: Unpaired chains resulted from sequencing bulk RNA of unsorted whole blood.

This clonotype has at least ten counts. The V end lost 1 base, the J end lost 7 bases, and 5 bases lay between the germline ends. The CDR3 sequence is 12 residues long. As part of library construction, unique molecular identifiers were attached to individual cDNA molecules. TCRdb reprocessed the 5' RACE reads via MiXCR and lists one record per CDR3 protein. The data show about 45,000 distinct CDR3 sequences, about 9.9% seen once. The origin of this receptor is an adult who was a healthcare worker with PCR-confirmed SARS-CoV-2 infection or an uninfected control (not recorded which). The rearrangement links TRBV12-3 or TRBV12-4 to TRBJ1-5, with unresolved D. Sequenced input: whole blood. The CDR3 DNA sequence: TGTGCCAGCAGTTTAGGAGGCCAGCCCCAGCATTTT. Translation gives CASSLGGQPQHF.